These 25 T cell receptor beta chains share one sample of origin, sequenced in a study of blood T cell repertoires in COVID-19. Assay used: immunoSEQ multiplex PCR; TCRdb lists only in-frame clones, some missing. The table has about 500,000 clones, roughly 91% seen once. Sequenced material: peripheral blood. All receptors come from a woman in her fifties or sixties with COVID-19, enrolled during active disease.

The rearrangement uses TRBV19 and TRBJ1-1; D gene ambiguous. CDR3 length: 13 residues. The germline gives CDR1 LNHDA, CDR2 SQIVND (reference sequence). With 3 bases removed from V and 5 bases from J, the gap between germline ends came to 10 bases. The CDR3 region has the DNA TGTGCCAGTAGTATTGAGGGTCTGACTGAAGCTTTCTTT. Translating it yields CASSIEGLTEAFF.

This chain joins TRBV5-5 and TRBJ2-7; D possibly corresponds to TRBD1 (6 bases). The CDR3 extends over 13 amino acids. V lost 5 bases, J lost 4 bases, and 13 bases lay in between. Germline CDR1 reads SGHKS; CDR2 reads YYEKEE (reference sequence). The CDR3 nucleotides are TGTGCCAGCAGTAGAAACAGGGATTACGAGCAGTACTTC. Its translation: CASSRNRDYEQYF.

The chain is built from TRBV6-4 and TRBJ2-1, with 10 bases fitting TRBD2. Germline V gene sequence: CDR1 MRHNA, CDR2 SNTAGT. V trimming: 3 bases; J trimming: 9 bases; junction bases outside the gene matches: 5. This CDR3 is 14 amino acids long. The CDR3 coding sequence is TGTGCCAGCAGTGAGGAGCGGGGGGGCGGTGAGCAGTTCTTC. It encodes CASSEERGGGEQFF.

J is TRBJ2-1 and V is TRBV28; 7 bases are a match to TRBD1. Germline CDR1 is MDHEN and CDR2 is SYDVKM. The CDR3 length is 14 residues. V trimming: 8 bases; J trimming: 2 bases; junction bases outside the gene matches: 6. CDR3 in DNA: TGTGCCAGCGAGGGACAGCCGGCCTACAATGAGCAGTTCTTC. This sequence encodes CASEGQPAYNEQFF.

The rearrangement uses TRBV20-1 and TRBJ2-7; D unclear. The CDR3 sequence is 15 residues long. Germline V gene data show CDR1 as DFQATT and CDR2 as SNEGSKA (reference sequence). V gave up 5 bases and J gave up 0 bases, with 17 bases separating them. In nucleotides, the CDR3 is TGCAGTGCTGGTGGCGGCTCACATGCCTCCTACGAGCAGTACTTC. Amino acid sequence: CSAGGGSHASYEQYF.

The J gene is TRBJ1-5, the V gene TRBV2, with 7 bases identical to TRBD1. Germline CDR1 and CDR2: SNHLY and FYNNEI. J gave up 4 bases and V 8 bases, and 8 bases lay outside the gene matches. The CDR3 consists of 14 residues. The DNA for the CDR3 is TGTGCCAGCGGAGGGACAGCCTTGAATCAGCCCCAGCATTTT. This codes for CASGGTALNQPQHF.

This clone has only a few counts. The J gene is TRBJ1-1, the V gene TRBV5-6; the match to TRBD1 covers 10 bases. Germline trimming cut 5 bases from V and 0 bases from J; bases unmatched to any gene: 7. CDR3 size: 16 residues. CDR1 is SGHDT, CDR2 YYEEEE, per germline. The CDR3: CASRPDRGRMNTEAFF. The CDR3 DNA follows: TGTGCCAGCAGACCTGACAGGGGGCGGATGAACACTGAAGCTTTCTTT.

The chain has TRBV5-6 and TRBJ1-1; the D is unclear. The germline CDR1 and CDR2 sequences are SGHDT and YYEEEE. There are 12 residues in the CDR3. V was shortened by 2 bases and J by 5 bases, with 7 bases between the two germline ends. This chain's CDR3 is CASSFKRTEAFF. CDR3 bases: TGTGCCAGCAGCTTCAAGAGGACTGAAGCTTTCTTT.

The chain recombines TRBV11-3 with TRBJ1-1; the D gene is possibly TRBD1 (5 bases). Germline CDR1 and CDR2: SGHNT and YENEEA. Trimming removed 1 base from V and 6 bases from J, with 9 bases in between. The length of the CDR3 is 13 residues. CDR3 DNA: TGTGCCAGCAGCTTAGGACAGTTCGCTGAAGCTTTCTTT. As protein: CASSLGQFAEAFF.

This clone occurred once. This rearrangement joins TRBV27 to TRBJ1-2; TRBD1 agrees at 7 bases. The V and J ends lost 8 bases and 4 bases, in that order; junction bases with no gene match: 13. The CDR3 runs 15 residues. CDR1 and CDR2 (germline): MNHEY, SMNVEV (reference sequence). CDR3 nucleotides: TGTGCCAGCCGCTATTCCGGGACAGTACGCTATGGCTACACCTTC. This translates into CASRYSGTVRYGYTF.

The chain employs TRBV19 and TRBJ1-6, with D maybe TRBD1 (6 bases). CDR3 length: 15 residues. The germline V and J ends were trimmed by 4 bases and 3 bases, with 10 bases remaining between them. Germline CDR1 reads LNHDA; CDR2 reads SQIVND (reference sequence). The CDR3 protein is CASSNSDSYNSPLHF. The CDR3 DNA reads TGTGCCAGTAGTAACTCGGACAGCTATAATTCACCCCTCCACTTT.

This clone was seen a few times. This chain uses TRBV2 with TRBJ1-1; TRBD1 matches 7 bases. The ends lost 6 bases at V and 0 bases at J; junction bases unmatched: 4. Germline CDR1 reads SNHLY; CDR2 reads FYNNEI. This CDR3 has 14 amino acids. CDR3 region: CASRDRNMNTEAFF. In DNA, the CDR3 is TGTGCCAGCAGGGACAGGAACATGAACACTGAAGCTTTCTTT.

This chain uses TRBV7-8 with TRBJ1-2, with D possibly being TRBD1 (5 bases). Germline loops: CDR1 SGHVS, CDR2 FQNEAQ. Trimming removed 4 bases from V and 2 bases from J, with 14 bases in between. This CDR3 contains 15 residues. The CDR3 loop reads CASSWRDDLNYGYTF. CDR3 DNA: TGTGCCAGCAGCTGGCGGGACGACTTAAACTATGGCTACACCTTC.

This clone was counted a few times. This rearrangement joins TRBV2 to TRBJ2-3; a weak D match, TRBD2 (7 bases). V lost 11 bases and J lost 3, with 15 bases in between. The germline CDR1 and CDR2 sequences are SNHLY and FYNNEI. The CDR3 has 13 residues. CDR3 DNA: TGTGCCTCAGGGAGGGGGGAAACAGATACGCAGTATTTT. It is translated as CASGRGETDTQYF.

A word on this clone: At one end, the junction sequence differs from germline, possibly due to a read error. The J gene is TRBJ1-4, the V gene TRBV4-1, with D unclear. There are 15 residues in the CDR3. Germline CDR1 is MGHRA and CDR2 is YSYEKL. CDR3 residues: CASSQEWPTIEKLFF. The CDR3 bases are TGCGCCAGCAGCCAAGAATGGCCGACTATTGAAAAACTGTTTTTT.

The chain combines TRBV30 with TRBJ1-6, with 8 bases matching TRBD1. This CDR3 is built from 16 residues. After removal of 3 bases from V and 9 bases from J, the junction contained 13 bases not matched to a gene. The germline gives CDR1 GTSNPN, CDR2 SVGIG (reference sequence). As DNA, the CDR3 is TGTGCCTGGAGCTATGGAGGTACAGGGGGGTCTTCACCCCTCCACTTT. It codes for CAWSYGGTGGSSPLHF.

This chain connects TRBV5-5 to TRBJ1-4, with unresolved D. Trimming pared 6 bases from V and 6 bases from J, leaving 6 bases between. The CDR3 loop spans 11 amino acids. Germline CDR1 and CDR2: SGHKS and YYEKEE (reference sequence). The CDR3 nucleotides read TGTGCCAGCACCGCGGATGAAAAACTGTTTTTT. As protein: CASTADEKLFF.

This chain uses TRBV9 with TRBJ1-2; D possibly corresponds to TRBD1 (6 bases). Germline V gives CDR1 SGDLS, CDR2 YYNGEE. This CDR3 is 15 amino acids long. Trimming cost V 4 bases and J 3 bases, with 16 bases left between them. The CDR3 loop reads CASSFQGRGYYGYTF. The DNA for the CDR3 is TGTGCCAGCAGCTTCCAGGGGAGAGGATACTATGGCTACACCTTC.

V gene TRBV7-2 combines with J gene TRBJ1-6; unclear D gene. This CDR3 comprises 15 residues. V was shortened by 5 bases and J by 8 bases, with 16 bases between the two germline ends. Germline-derived CDR1 and CDR2 are SGHTA and FQGNSA. CDR3 amino acids: CASSPRVSRDSPLHF. CDR3 nucleotide sequence: TGTGCCAGCAGCCCCCGGGTCTCGAGGGATTCACCCCTCCACTTT.

The J gene is TRBJ1-1, the V gene TRBV6-2 or TRBV6-3; D is possibly TRBD1 (5 bases). Looked up from germline, CDR1 is MNHEY and CDR2 is SVGEGT. Between the trimmed V and J ends, which lost 1 base and 1 base, there was a span of 7 bases. CDR3 length: 14 residues. This CDR3 is CASSYYGQNTEAFF. The CDR3 nucleotides read TGTGCCAGCAGTTACTACGGACAGAACACTGAAGCTTTCTTT.

The J gene is TRBJ2-3, the V gene TRBV7-2; the match to TRBD2 covers 9 bases. This CDR3 comprises 17 residues. Germline trimming cut 0 bases from V and 4 bases from J; bases unmatched to any gene: 8. Germline V gene sequence: CDR1 SGHTA, CDR2 FQGNSA. This CDR3 reads CASSLARRLAVPDTQYF. The CDR3 coding sequence is TGTGCCAGCAGCTTAGCAAGAAGACTAGCGGTACCAGATACGCAGTATTTT.

The chain is built from TRBV10-3 and TRBJ2-2, with D tentatively TRBD1 (5 bases). Trimming left V 4 bases short and J 6 bases short, with 9 bases between. This CDR3 has 13 amino acids. Looked up from germline, CDR1 is ENHRY and CDR2 is SYGVKD. Written as DNA, the CDR3 is TGTGCCATCAGTGCCGAAGGGGCCGGGGAGCTGTTTTTT. Amino acid sequence: CAISAEGAGELFF.

The rearrangement uses TRBV6-2 or TRBV6-3 and TRBJ1-2; D call uncertain. Looked up from germline, CDR1 is MNHEY and CDR2 is SVGEGT. The CDR3 has 14 amino acids. The V end lost 0 bases, the J end lost 7 bases, and 12 bases lay between the germline ends. The CDR3 nucleotides read TGTGCCAGCAGTTACTCCGATCTGGCGGCTGGCTACACCTTC. Its protein product is CASSYSDLAAGYTF.

V and J are TRBV10-1 and TRBJ1-4; D gene ambiguous. The CDR3 has 13 amino acids. Trimming removed 2 bases from V and 8 bases from J, with 9 bases in between. Germline lookup yields CDR1 WNHNN and CDR2 SYGVQD (reference sequence). CDR3 DNA: TGCGCCAGCAGTGAGGGGCCAGAGGAAAAACTGTTTTTT. Its protein is CASSEGPEEKLFF.

This rearrangement joins TRBV19 to TRBJ1-5; 9 bases are shared with TRBD1. This CDR3 has 16 amino acids. Germline CDR1 is LNHDA and CDR2 is SQIVND (reference sequence). J was trimmed by 1 base and V by 1 base; bases with no gene match: 2. The CDR3 DNA reads as TGTGCCAGTAGTATAGGGACAGGGGCGAGCAATCAGCCCCAGCATTTT. Translation gives CASSIGTGASNQPQHF.